In this sample, the clone carrying this T cell receptor (beta chain) is medium-sized. Its antigen is not identified. From blood, about 240-550 ng of genomic DNA served as TRB template. TRB rearrangements were amplified by multiplex PCR with BIOMED2 TRB-A/B primers. TCRdb re-derived calls from the multiplex PCR reads in MiXCR, one entry per CDR3 protein. The table lists 20,000 or so distinct CDR3 sequences, just over 35% of them singletons, with about 15% in the top ten. The record originates from a study of T and B cells in COVID-19 patients. In the study overall: Critical illness requiring mechanical ventilation or extracorporeal membrane oxygenation affected about 55% of the roughly 20 active-infection patients.

The study's findings and limits: There were some 2,500 TCR clusters exclusive to the recovered cohort, fewer than 35 with low generation probability.

The CDR3 has 16 residues. The germline V gene encodes CDR1 LNHDA and CDR2 SQIVND (reference sequence). Unmatched junction bases numbered 13, after V lost 7 bases and J lost 4 bases. The TCR was taken from a human donor with active COVID-19. Sample: blood. The gene calls are TRBV19 and TRBJ2-1, with 7 nucleotides matching TRBD2. The CDR3, as DNA: TGTGCCAGTAATTCCGGGGGGAGACAGCCATACAATGAGCAGTTCTTC. It codes for CASNSGGRQPYNEQFF.